The next 16 T cell receptor beta chains were all read from a single sample in a study of T cell changes during pregnancy in multiple sclerosis. Sequenced by immunoSEQ multiplex PCR; TCRdb stores in-frame clones only, minus some. The sample holds tens of thousands of clones; 94% are singletons and the top ten take about 3.5%. The material was CD8+ T cells from peripheral blood mononuclear cells, obtained in the third trimester of pregnancy. These receptors all stem from a female donor with multiple sclerosis, enrolled in a pregnancy study.

Concerning this clone itself: Different DNA sequences within this sample yield the same CDR3. The V and J genes are TRBV19 and TRBJ2-1; possible D gene TRBD1, 5 bases. Between the trimmed V and J ends, which lost 1 base and 4 bases, there was a span of 8 bases. This CDR3 contains 14 residues. CDR1 is LNHDA and CDR2 is SQIVND in the germline V gene (reference sequence). CDR3 loop: CASSIGGDYNEQFF. DNA of the CDR3: TGTGCCAGTAGTATAGGGGGCGATTACAATGAGCAGTTCTTC.

The V and J genes are TRBV7-9 and TRBJ2-5, with TRBD2 matching over 12 bases. Trimming cost V 4 bases and J 5 bases; bases outside gene matches: 5. Germline CDR1 reads SEHNR; CDR2 reads FQNEAQ (reference sequence). The CDR3 consists of 15 residues. CDR3 in amino acids: CASSWLAGGVETQYF. DNA of the CDR3: TGTGCCAGCAGCTGGCTAGCGGGAGGGGTCGAGACCCAGTACTTC.

The rearrangement uses TRBV5-1 and TRBJ2-7; 10 nucleotides match TRBD1. Germline lookup yields CDR1 SGHRS and CDR2 YFSETQ. The CDR3 consists of 14 residues. Trimming at V came to 9 bases and at J to 5 bases, leaving 11 bases not matched to a gene. The CDR3 region is CATGQGEGRDEQYF. The CDR3 DNA is TGCGCCACCGGACAGGGGGAGGGCCGGGACGAGCAGTACTTC.

This chain uses TRBV27 with TRBJ1-5, with TRBD1 matching over 8 bases. Germline CDR1 reads MNHEY; CDR2 reads SMNVEV (reference sequence). This CDR3 is 14 amino acids long. V lost 5 bases, J lost 0 bases, and 0 bases stayed unmatched. DNA of the CDR3: TGTGCCAGCAGTGGGACAGGTAGCAATCAGCCCCAGCATTTT. This codes for CASSGTGSNQPQHF.

The chain couples TRBV13 to TRBJ2-3; D might be TRBD2 (6 bases). V shed 5 bases and J shed 3 bases, with 18 bases lying between them. The CDR3 has 16 residues. The germline gives CDR1 PRHDT, CDR2 FYEKMQ (reference sequence). CDR3 nucleotides: TGTGCCAGCAGCCCTCGTCGGACTGGAGGGACAGATACGCAGTATTTT. Amino acids: CASSPRRTGGTDTQYF.

The chain joins TRBV4-3 to TRBJ2-7; 10 bases are shared with TRBD1. CDR3 length equals 17 residues. V lost 3 bases and J lost 2; bases outside the gene matches: 10. The germline V gene encodes CDR1 LGHNA and CDR2 YSLEER. The CDR3 loop reads CASSQVAGQGFPYEQYF. CDR3 nucleotides: TGCGCCAGCAGCCAGGTAGCGGGACAGGGGTTTCCCTACGAGCAGTACTTC.

This clone was seen a handful of times. V is TRBV11-2 and J is TRBJ1-1; no clear D gene. The V end lost 1 base, the J end lost 5 bases, and 11 bases lay between the germline ends. The CDR3 spans 14 residues. Looked up from germline, CDR1 is SGHAT and CDR2 is FQNNGV. CDR3 protein: CASSLGSTGTEAFF. The CDR3 DNA sequence: TGTGCCAGCAGCTTAGGATCGACGGGTACTGAAGCTTTCTTT.

The genes are TRBV6-5 and TRBJ1-1; D may be TRBD1 (6 bases). V gave up 5 bases and J gave up 0 bases, with 13 bases separating them. Germline-derived CDR1 and CDR2 are MNHEY and SVGAGI. CDR3 size: 15 residues. The chain's CDR3 is CASSPSTGLNTEAFF. The CDR3 nucleotides read TGTGCCAGCAGTCCTTCGACAGGTCTGAACACTGAAGCTTTCTTT.

This chain joins TRBV4-1 and TRBJ2-5; TRBD2 is a possible D gene (6 bases). From germline, CDR1 is MGHRA and CDR2 YSYEKL. The CDR3 is made up of 15 amino acids. Trimming shortened V by 4 bases and J by 4 bases, and 16 bases separated the two germline ends. CDR3 nucleotide sequence: TGCGCCAGCAGCCCCGGGGCCTGGGGGGTAGAGACCCAGTACTTC. Amino acid sequence: CASSPGAWGVETQYF.

In this sample, this clone turned up a few times. V is TRBV7-2 and J is TRBJ2-2; D call uncertain. This CDR3 comprises 12 residues. V lost 2 bases to trimming and J lost 5 bases, with 3 bases between them. CDR1 SGHTA and CDR2 FQGNSA come from the germline V gene. The CDR3 region has the DNA TGTGCCAGCAGCTTATCGACCGGGGAGCTGTTTTTT. Its translation: CASSLSTGELFF. The variable domain in full, completed from reference TRBV7-2 and TRBJ2-2, reads GAGVSQSPSNKVTEKGKDVELRCDPISGHTALYWYRQSLGQGLEFLIYFQGNSAPDKSGLPSDRFSAERTGGSVSTLTIQRTQQEDSAVYLCASSLSTGELFFGEGSRLTVL.

The chain employs TRBV19 and TRBJ2-7, with 12 bases identical to TRBD2. CDR1 is LNHDA, CDR2 SQIVND, per germline (reference sequence). V dropped 5 bases and J dropped 4; count of bases not matched to a gene: 3. The CDR3 has 14 amino acids. The CDR3 DNA follows: TGTGCCAGTAGTCCCGGACTAGCGGGATACGAGCAGTACTTC. It yields the protein CASSPGLAGYEQYF. The full variable domain, with the rest looked up from reference TRBV19 and TRBJ2-7, is DGGITQSPKYLFRKEGQNVTLSCEQNLNHDAMYWYRQDPGQGLRLIYYSQIVNDFQKGDIAEGYSVSREKKESFPLTVTSAQKNPTAFYLCASSPGLAGYEQYFGPGTRLTVT.

This chain joins TRBV27 and TRBJ2-7; TRBD2 might be the D (6 bases). The CDR3 length is 14 residues. The V end was cut by 5 bases, the J end by 1 base, with 12 bases between. Germline V gene sequence: CDR1 MNHEY, CDR2 SMNVEV (reference sequence). This CDR3 reads CASSEEGRSYEQYF. As DNA, the CDR3 is TGTGCCAGCAGTGAGGAGGGGAGGTCCTACGAGCAGTACTTC.

The chain uses TRBV9 and TRBJ1-1, with D perhaps matching TRBD1 (5 bases). V lost 3 bases and J lost 4, with 13 bases in between. The length of the CDR3 is 14 residues. CDR1 and CDR2 from the germline V gene are SGDLS and YYNGEE. The CDR3 here is CASSAGHLGTEAFF. The CDR3 DNA follows: TGTGCCAGCAGCGCAGGACACTTGGGCACTGAAGCTTTCTTT.

This clone has just one count. The genes are TRBV7-9 and TRBJ1-1, with D perhaps TRBD1 (5 bases). Germline V gene sequence: CDR1 SEHNR, CDR2 FQNEAQ (reference sequence). CDR3 length: 11 residues. Trimming shortened V by 4 bases and J by 8 bases, and 8 bases separated the two germline ends. DNA for the CDR3: TGTGCCAGCAGCTGGGAGGGGGAAGCTTTCTTT. The encoded protein is CASSWEGEAFF. The full variable domain, its missing parts supplied by reference TRBV7-9 and TRBJ1-1, is DTGVSQNPRHKITKRGQNVTFRCDPISEHNRLYWYRQTLGQGPEFLTYFQNEAQLEKSRLLSDRFSAERPKGSFSTLEIQRTEQGDSAMYLCASSWEGEAFFGQGTRLTVV.

The V call is TRBV5-1, the J call TRBJ1-5; 7 nucleotides match TRBD1. CDR3 length: 12 amino acids. J gave up 5 bases and V 8 bases, and 4 bases lay outside the gene matches. CDR1 is SGHRS, CDR2 YFSETQ, per germline. The CDR3 sequence: CASYQGDQPQHF. CDR3 in DNA: TGCGCCAGTTATCAGGGGGATCAGCCCCAGCATTTT.

V and J are TRBV11-2 and TRBJ1-2, with D tentatively TRBD1 (5 bases). Germline CDR1 is SGHAT and CDR2 is FQNNGV. This CDR3 is 14 amino acids long. The germline V and J ends were trimmed by 5 bases and 4 bases, with 14 bases remaining between them. CDR3: CASSPDSHPYGYTF. CDR3 DNA sequence: TGTGCCAGCAGCCCAGACAGTCACCCCTATGGCTACACCTTC.